What follows are 27 T cell receptor beta chains derived from one specimen sequenced in a study of cytomegalovirus exposure and HLA in healthy donors. The PCR employed 60 Vbeta primers together with 13 Jbeta primers. This table comes from immunoSEQ multiplex PCR, and its TCRdb copy is limited to in-frame clones, with some not included. The sample records some 110,000 clones, roughly four fifths being singletons. The sequenced material came from PBMCs. The receptors shown here come from a man in his thirties or forties in good health and CMV-seropositive.

In this sample, this clone turned up once. The chain recombines TRBV29-1 with TRBJ1-5; tentatively, D is TRBD1 (5 bases). V lost 4 bases and J 3 bases, leaving 10 bases between the germline ends. CDR1 is SQVTM, CDR2 ANQGSEA, per germline. The CDR3 is 13 amino acids. CDR3 protein: CSVGGRPNQPQHF. Written as DNA, the CDR3 is TGCAGCGTTGGGGGGAGGCCCAATCAGCCCCAGCATTTT. Full variable domain (outside the CDR3, taken from reference TRBV29-1 and TRBJ1-5): SAVISQKPSRDICQRGTSLTIQCQVDSQVTMMFWYRQQPGQSLTLIATANQGSEATYESGFVIDKFPISRPNLTFSTLTVSNMSPEDSSIYLCSVGGRPNQPQHFGDGTRLSIL.

This clone occurred a few times. The V gene is TRBV15, the J gene TRBJ1-4, with D unclear. The CDR3 sequence is 17 residues long. Germline values: CDR1 LNHNV, CDR2 YYDKDF (reference sequence). Trimming took 1 base from V and 3 from J, leaving 15 bases between them. The CDR3 region is CATSRGTEGYANEKLFF. Here the CDR3 DNA reads TGTGCCACCAGCAGAGGGACCGAGGGTTATGCTAATGAAAAACTGTTTTTT.

Only a few counts were recorded for this clone. The rearrangement links TRBV5-1 to TRBJ2-5; a weak D match, TRBD2 (7 bases). V lost 4 bases, J lost 5 bases, and 15 bases lay in between. Germline CDR1 is SGHRS and CDR2 is YFSETQ. CDR3 size: 14 residues. DNA of the CDR3: TGCGCCAGCAGCAACGGGGGGCCGGGGGAGACCCAGTACTTC. Residues: CASSNGGPGETQYF.

This clone has only a few counts. The J gene is TRBJ1-1, the V gene TRBV10-1, with 7 bases lining up with TRBD1. V was clipped by 3 bases and J by 1 base; unmatched bases: 8. The CDR3 sequence is 16 residues long. CDR1 is WNHNN and CDR2 is SYGVQD in the germline V gene (reference sequence). In DNA, the CDR3 is TGCGCCAGCAGTGAACTACAGGGGCTGAGGAACACTGAAGCTTTCTTT. Translating gives CASSELQGLRNTEAFF.

Comment on this clone: This CDR3 is also generated by other DNA sequences in the sample. The CDR3 region is CASREQGAQPQHF. The DNA for the CDR3 is TGTGCCAGCAGAGAACAGGGGGCTCAGCCCCAGCATTTT. V usage is TRBV6-6 and J usage is TRBJ1-5; 9 positions match TRBD1. CDR3 length: 13 residues. J gave up 6 bases and V 6 bases, and 3 bases lay outside the gene matches. Per the germline V gene, CDR1 is MNHNY and CDR2 is SVGAGI (reference sequence).

The V call is TRBV30, the J call TRBJ1-1, with TRBD1 identical over 10 bases. The CDR3 consists of 14 residues. Germline CDR1 reads GTSNPN; CDR2 reads SVGIG (reference sequence). Losses at the gene ends were 2 bases for V and 6 bases for J; bases not matched to a gene: 6. CDR3 residues: CAWSRTGGWSEAFF. CDR3 DNA sequence: TGTGCCTGGAGTCGGACAGGGGGTTGGTCTGAAGCTTTCTTT.

The chain uses TRBV7-8 and TRBJ1-1, with D possibly being TRBD1 (5 bases). The CDR3 covers 13 residues. The V and J ends lost 1 base and 8 bases respectively, with 11 bases between them. Germline values: CDR1 SGHVS, CDR2 FQNEAQ. CDR3 DNA: TGTGCCAGCAGCTTAGGGGGGGGTTCCGAAGCTTTCTTT. This codes for CASSLGGGSEAFF.

This clone was seen a single time. The chain has TRBV5-6 and TRBJ2-2; 7 bases match TRBD1. The CDR3 totals 17 residues. Losses at the gene ends were 4 bases for V and 3 bases for J; bases not matched to a gene: 12. Looked up from germline, CDR1 is SGHDT and CDR2 is YYEEEE. The CDR3 loop is CASSLRITGDHTGELFF. CDR3 bases: TGTGCCAGCAGCCTCCGCATTACAGGGGATCACACCGGGGAGCTGTTTTTT.

The chain uses TRBV4-1 and TRBJ2-5; 12 bases are shared with TRBD1. The CDR3 extends over 16 amino acids. The germline V gene encodes CDR1 MGHRA and CDR2 YSYEKL. The V gene end was trimmed by 2 bases and the J gene end by 5 bases; junction bases not matched to a gene: 6. CDR3 DNA: TGCGCCAGCAGCCAAACCGGGACAGGGGGCTGGGAGACCCAGTACTTC. Translated, it gives CASSQTGTGGWETQYF.

This chain joins TRBV19 and TRBJ2-2, with D maybe TRBD1 (5 bases). Trimming shortened V by 2 bases and J by 3 bases, and 10 bases separated the two germline ends. Germline V gene sequence: CDR1 LNHDA, CDR2 SQIVND (reference sequence). The CDR3 has 15 amino acids. The CDR3 protein is CASSISSRDTGELFF. The CDR3 bases are TGTGCCAGTAGTATATCCAGCAGGGACACCGGGGAGCTGTTTTTT. Combining the CDR3 with reference TRBV19 and TRBJ2-2 gives the whole variable domain DGGITQSPKYLFRKEGQNVTLSCEQNLNHDAMYWYRQDPGQGLRLIYYSQIVNDFQKGDIAEGYSVSREKKESFPLTVTSAQKNPTAFYLCASSISSRDTGELFFGEGSRLTVL.

The V call is TRBV18, the J call TRBJ2-1; tentative D call: TRBD1 (7 bases). Trimming pared 1 base from V and 2 bases from J, leaving 18 bases between. The CDR3 length is 18 residues. CDR1 and CDR2 from the germline V gene are KGHSH and LQKENI. The CDR3 loop reads CASSPRAGGSTTYNEQFF. CDR3 in DNA: TGTGCCAGCTCACCACGGGCAGGGGGGTCAACTACCTACAATGAGCAGTTCTTC.

The rearrangement uses TRBV7-2 and TRBJ2-5; D is ambiguous. Germline V gene data show CDR1 as SGHTA and CDR2 as FQGNSA. Trimming shortened V by 3 bases and J by 5 bases, and 13 bases separated the two germline ends. This CDR3 is built from 14 residues. CDR3 region: CASSFFGWMETQYF. CDR3 DNA: TGTGCCAGCAGCTTCTTCGGGTGGATGGAGACCCAGTACTTC.

CDR3 nucleotides: TGTGCCAGCAGCACAGCAGGGGGCGCCGGAAAGACCCAGTACTTC. The encoded protein is CASSTAGGAGKTQYF. The chain combines TRBV9 with TRBJ2-5; 8 nucleotides agree with TRBD1. CDR1 is SGDLS and CDR2 is YYNGEE in the germline V gene. This CDR3 region has 15 residues. V dropped 4 bases and J dropped 6; count of bases not matched to a gene: 11.

The chain combines TRBV5-6 with TRBJ2-3; possible D gene TRBD2, 6 bases. Germline V gene sequence: CDR1 SGHDT, CDR2 YYEEEE. V dropped 0 bases and J dropped 5 bases, with 13 bases sitting between them. The CDR3 totals 15 residues. In DNA, the CDR3 is TGTGCCAGCAGCTTGGTACGGCGGGGTTTAGATACGCAGTATTTT. It specifies CASSLVRRGLDTQYF.

This chain connects TRBV5-8 to TRBJ2-3, with 8 bases that match TRBD2. Germline V CDR1 and CDR2: SGHTS, YDEGEE. This CDR3 has 15 amino acids. The trim removed 4 bases at V and 5 bases at J, leaving 9 bases unmatched. This CDR3 reads CASSRRREVRDTQYF. The DNA for the CDR3 is TGTGCCAGCAGCCGGCGGCGGGAGGTAAGAGATACGCAGTATTTT. Full variable domain (rest looked up from reference TRBV5-8 and TRBJ2-3): EAGVTQSPTHLIKTRGQQATLRCSPISGHTSVYWYQQALGLGLQFLLWYDEGEERNRGNFPPRFSGRQFPNYSSELNVNALELEDSALYLCASSRRREVRDTQYFGPGTRLTVL.

This clone was counted between two and nine times. This rearrangement joins TRBV15 to TRBJ2-1, with 9 positions matching TRBD2. Germline trimming cut 3 bases from V and 4 bases from J; bases unmatched to any gene: 7. Germline-derived CDR1 and CDR2 are LNHNV and YYDKDF (reference sequence). This CDR3 spans 16 amino acids. The CDR3 here is CATSSERLAEYNEQFF. CDR3 in DNA: TGTGCCACCAGCAGCGAAAGACTAGCGGAATACAATGAGCAGTTCTTC. Combining the CDR3 with reference TRBV15 and TRBJ2-1 gives the whole variable domain DAMVIQNPRYQVTQFGKPVTLSCSQTLNHNVMYWYQQKSSQAPKLLFHYYDKDFNNEADTPDNFQSRRPNTSFCFLDIRSPGLGDTAMYLCATSSERLAEYNEQFFGPGTRLTVL.

J is TRBJ2-7 and V is TRBV28, with D maybe TRBD2 (5 bases). Germline V CDR1 and CDR2: MDHEN, SYDVKM. The V gene lost 2 bases and the J gene lost 3 bases, with 11 bases spanning the gap. The CDR3 is made up of 14 amino acids. CDR3 nucleotide sequence: TGTGCCAGCAGTTTAGAGGGTTTAGTCTACGAGCAGTACTTC. It is translated as CASSLEGLVYEQYF.

The chain employs TRBV2 and TRBJ1-3; D is uncertain. Trimming shortened V by 1 base and J by 2 bases, and 15 bases separated the two germline ends. Germline lookup yields CDR1 SNHLY and CDR2 FYNNEI. This CDR3 comprises 17 residues. CDR3 nucleotides: TGTGCCAGCAGTGAAGTCGGGGTTTGGTCGCCTGGAAACACCATATATTTT. This encodes CASSEVGVWSPGNTIYF. Together with reference TRBV2 and TRBJ1-3, the CDR3 gives the full variable domain: EPEVTQTPSHQVTQMGQEVILRCVPISNHLYFYWYRQILGQKVEFLVSFYNNEISEKSEIFDDQFSVERPDGSNFTLKIRSTKLEDSAMYFCASSEVGVWSPGNTIYFGEGSWLTVV.

CDR3 sequence reads: CASSQGGRQEQYV. The CDR3 DNA reads as TGTGCCAGCAGCCAGGGGGGACGACAAGAGCAGTACGTC. This chain uses TRBV7-9 with TRBJ2-7; D is possibly TRBD1 (7 bases). The V gene's germline CDR1 is SEHNR and CDR2 FQNEAQ (reference sequence). The V end was cut by 5 bases, the J end by 7 bases, with 15 bases between. This CDR3 comprises 13 residues.

This chain joins TRBV5-6 and TRBJ2-7; the D gene is possibly TRBD1 (5 bases). Trimming removed 4 bases from V and 0 bases from J, with 14 bases in between. The CDR3 is 15 residues long. Germline loops: CDR1 SGHDT, CDR2 YYEEEE. The CDR3 loop is CASSATGSSSYEQYV. As DNA, the CDR3 is TGTGCCAGCAGCGCCACAGGATCGAGCTCCTACGAGCAGTACGTC.

V usage is TRBV7-2 and J usage is TRBJ2-2; TRBD2 agrees at 9 bases. The trim removed 5 bases at V and 5 bases at J, leaving 6 bases unmatched. The CDR3 extends over 15 amino acids. The V gene's germline CDR1 is SGHTA and CDR2 FQGNSA. The CDR3 loop reads CASSPRLAATGELFF. Here the CDR3 DNA reads TGTGCCAGCAGCCCCCGACTAGCGGCAACCGGGGAGCTGTTTTTT.

This clone was found once. The chain links TRBV28 to TRBJ1-4; 7 nucleotides match TRBD1. Trimming took 2 bases from V and 8 from J; bases not matched to a gene: 11. Germline-derived CDR1 and CDR2 are MDHEN and SYDVKM. The CDR3 loop spans 16 amino acids. The CDR3 nucleotides are TGTGCCAGCAGTTTAGAGGGGGCGAGAAGAAGAGAAAAACTGTTTTTT. Its protein is CASSLEGARRREKLFF.

This chain links TRBV28 with TRBJ2-1; 7 bases align to TRBD2. The CDR3 covers 15 residues. Per germline, CDR1 MDHEN and CDR2 SYDVKM. Trimming removed 5 bases from V and 3 bases from J; junction bases left unmatched: 7. This chain's CDR3 is CASSPFTSVYNEQFF. As DNA, the CDR3 is TGTGCCAGCAGTCCCTTTACTAGCGTCTACAATGAGCAGTTCTTC.

The chain links TRBV6-1 to TRBJ1-5; D gene uncertain. Germline CDR1 MNHNS, CDR2 SASEGT. V was clipped by 5 bases and J by 0 bases, with 11 bases between them. The CDR3 runs 15 residues. The CDR3 loop is CASSPGWSSNQPQHF. The CDR3 DNA is TGTGCCAGCAGTCCTGGGTGGAGTAGCAATCAGCCCCAGCATTTT.

The count of this clone is one. The chain employs TRBV28 and TRBJ1-2, with D possibly being TRBD1 (5 bases). Germline V gives CDR1 MDHEN, CDR2 SYDVKM. V was cut by 6 bases and J by 9 bases, with 14 bases left in between. This CDR3 comprises 12 residues. As DNA, the CDR3 is TGTGCCAGCAGCCCTCGACAGATCCGCTACACCTTC. It codes for CASSPRQIRYTF.

This clone occurred once. The chain links TRBV2 to TRBJ1-2; 10 bases are a match to TRBD1. Per germline, CDR1 SNHLY and CDR2 FYNNEI. V lost 6 bases, J lost 4 bases, and 11 bases stayed unmatched. CDR3 length: 16 amino acids. CDR3 DNA sequence: TGTGCCAGCAGCTTTCTCCCGGGACAGGGGACCTATGGCTACACCTTC. This encodes CASSFLPGQGTYGYTF.

The V gene is TRBV30, the J gene TRBJ1-2, with TRBD1 matching over 7 bases. Germline values: CDR1 GTSNPN, CDR2 SVGIG (reference sequence). This CDR3 has 11 residues. J lost 6 bases, V lost 5 bases, and 3 bases had no gene match. CDR3 amino acids: CAWARGNGYTF. DNA for the CDR3: TGTGCCTGGGCCAGGGGGAATGGCTACACCTTC.